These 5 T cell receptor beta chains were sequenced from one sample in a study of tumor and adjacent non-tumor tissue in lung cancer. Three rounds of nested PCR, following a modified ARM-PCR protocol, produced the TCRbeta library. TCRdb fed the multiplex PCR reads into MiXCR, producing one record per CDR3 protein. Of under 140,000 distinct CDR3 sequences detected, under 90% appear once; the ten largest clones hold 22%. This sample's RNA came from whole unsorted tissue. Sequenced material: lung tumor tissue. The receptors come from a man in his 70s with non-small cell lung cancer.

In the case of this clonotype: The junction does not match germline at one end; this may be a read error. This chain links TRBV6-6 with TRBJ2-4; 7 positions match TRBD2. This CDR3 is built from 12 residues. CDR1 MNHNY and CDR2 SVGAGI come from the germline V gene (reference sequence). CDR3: CDSRGTKNIRCF. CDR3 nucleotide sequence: TGTGACAGCAGAGGGACTAAAAACATTCGGTGCTTC.

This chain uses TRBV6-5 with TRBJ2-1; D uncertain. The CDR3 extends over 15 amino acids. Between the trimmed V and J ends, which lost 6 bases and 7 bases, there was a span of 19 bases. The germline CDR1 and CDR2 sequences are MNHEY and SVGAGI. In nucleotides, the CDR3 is TGTGCCAGCAGATCCCTAACGGTAGTGGGGAATGAGCAGTTCTTC. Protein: CASRSLTVVGNEQFF.

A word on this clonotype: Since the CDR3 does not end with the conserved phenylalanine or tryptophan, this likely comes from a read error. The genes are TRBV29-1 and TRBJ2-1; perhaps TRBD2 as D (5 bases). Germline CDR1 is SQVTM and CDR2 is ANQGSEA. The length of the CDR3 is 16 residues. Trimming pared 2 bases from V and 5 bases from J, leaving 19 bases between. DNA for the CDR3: TGCAGCGTTGAACTCTACGACAACGGGGTAGACAATGAGCAGTTCTCC. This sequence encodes CSVELYDNGVDNEQFS.

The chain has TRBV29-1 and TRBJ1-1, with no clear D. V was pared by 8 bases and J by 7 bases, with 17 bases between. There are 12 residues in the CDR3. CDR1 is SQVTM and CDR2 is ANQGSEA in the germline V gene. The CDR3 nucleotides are TGCAGCATTGTGGCAGAGAGGCATGAAGCTTTCTTT. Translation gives CSIVAERHEAFF.

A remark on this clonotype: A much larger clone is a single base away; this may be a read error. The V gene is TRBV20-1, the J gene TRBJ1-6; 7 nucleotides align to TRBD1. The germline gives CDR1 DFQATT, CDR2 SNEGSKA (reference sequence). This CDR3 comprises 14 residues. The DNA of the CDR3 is TGCAGTGCAACATTTGGACAGGTTAATACACCCCTCCACTTT. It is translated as CSATFGQVNTPLHF.